These 12 T cell receptor beta chains came from one sample sequenced in a study of control samples from healthy donors and cancer patients. TCRdb's copy holds only in-frame clones and misses some; the assay was immunoSEQ multiplex PCR. This sample has around 150,000 clones, with about 87% found just once. The source material was blood. The receptor set was obtained from a man aged 25-45 years in good health.

Remarks on this clone: The sample has other DNA sequences that encode this CDR3 too. This chain joins TRBV15 and TRBJ1-4; no firm D call. The CDR3 totals 15 residues. V was clipped by 0 bases and J by 2 bases, with 7 bases between them. Germline V lookup: CDR1 LNHNV, CDR2 YYDKDF (reference sequence). The chain's CDR3 is CATSREGSTNEKLFF. As DNA, the CDR3 is TGTGCCACCAGCAGAGAAGGATCCACTAATGAAAAACTGTTTTTT. The variable domain in full, completed from reference TRBV15 and TRBJ1-4, reads DAMVIQNPRYQVTQFGKPVTLSCSQTLNHNVMYWYQQKSSQAPKLLFHYYDKDFNNEADTPDNFQSRRPNTSFCFLDIRSPGLGDTAMYLCATSREGSTNEKLFFGSGTQLSVL.

The V call is TRBV28, the J call TRBJ1-6, with 7 positions matching TRBD1. The CDR3 covers 15 residues. The trim removed 6 bases at V and 8 bases at J, leaving 10 bases unmatched. From germline, CDR1 is MDHEN and CDR2 SYDVKM. Written as DNA, the CDR3 is TGTGCCAGCAGCAGGGGGGGGTCTACCCATTCACCCCTCCACTTT. Amino acids: CASSRGGSTHSPLHF.

The chain combines TRBV29-1 with TRBJ2-3; 10 nucleotides line up with TRBD2. Looked up from germline, CDR1 is SQVTM and CDR2 is ANQGSEA. V lost 4 bases and J lost 4; bases outside the gene matches: 5. The length of the CDR3 is 14 residues. The CDR3 nucleotides are TGCAGCGTTGTTTCTAGCGGGAGCGCAGATACGCAGTATTTT. Translated: CSVVSSGSADTQYF.

The chain couples TRBV9 to TRBJ2-7; no clear D. The CDR3 has 14 residues. Trimming stripped 0 bases from V and 0 bases from J, with 7 bases between. Germline V gene lookup returns CDR1 SGDLS and CDR2 YYNGEE. CDR3 residues: CASSVAPNSYEQYF. The CDR3, as DNA: TGTGCCAGCAGCGTAGCCCCCAACTCCTACGAGCAGTACTTC.

This clone was observed at least ten times. This specimen includes other DNA sequences encoding the same CDR3. This sequence joins TRBV5-1 and TRBJ1-1, with D uncertain. The CDR3 is 15 residues long. Germline V lookup: CDR1 SGHRS, CDR2 YFSETQ. V dropped 3 bases and J dropped 0 bases, with 12 bases sitting between them. Here the CDR3 reads CASSSGGLMNTEAFF. The CDR3 DNA sequence: TGCGCCAGCAGCTCGGGCGGTCTCATGAACACTGAAGCTTTCTTT.

The table lists this clone with a count of one. The chain combines TRBV7-9 with TRBJ1-6; D is uncertain. Trimming removed 1 base from V and 10 bases from J, with 5 bases in between. The germline V gene has CDR1 SEHNR and CDR2 FQNEAQ (reference sequence). The CDR3 length is 12 residues. DNA for the CDR3: TGTGCCAGCAGCTTAGAGGACTCACCCCTCCACTTT. This gives the protein CASSLEDSPLHF. The variable domain in full, completed from reference TRBV7-9 and TRBJ1-6, reads DTGVSQNPRHKITKRGQNVTFRCDPISEHNRLYWYRQTLGQGPEFLTYFQNEAQLEKSRLLSDRFSAERPKGSFSTLEIQRTEQGDSAMYLCASSLEDSPLHFGNGTRLTVT.

The V call is TRBV4-2, the J call TRBJ2-7; D is undetermined. CDR3 size: 17 residues. In germline, CDR1 is LGHNA, CDR2 YNFKEQ. V was pared by 0 bases and J by 2 bases, with 17 bases between. DNA of the CDR3: TGTGCCAGCAGCCAAGAAGGTGCCGTGAATCCACCCTACGAGCAGTACTTC. Residues: CASSQEGAVNPPYEQYF.

This chain links TRBV5-1 with TRBJ1-4; 10 nucleotides agree with TRBD1. Trimming removed 3 bases from V and 4 bases from J; junction bases left unmatched: 6. From germline, CDR1 is SGHRS and CDR2 YFSETQ. The CDR3 consists of 16 residues. The CDR3 protein is CASSSSGQGINEKLFF. The CDR3 region has the DNA TGCGCCAGCAGCTCCTCGGGACAGGGGATTAATGAAAAACTGTTTTTT.

The V gene is TRBV7-6, the J gene TRBJ2-7; D might be TRBD2 (5 bases). The CDR3 runs 14 residues. Trimming cost V 0 bases and J 7 bases, with 13 bases left between them. Germline V lookup: CDR1 SGHVS, CDR2 FNYEAQ. CDR3 in DNA: TGTGCCAGCAGCTTAGCTGAGGGCTTTGGGGAGCAGTACTTC. Translating it yields CASSLAEGFGEQYF. Filled out from reference TRBV7-6 and TRBJ2-7, the complete variable domain reads GAGVSQSPRYKVTKRGQDVALRCDPISGHVSLYWYRQALGQGPEFLTYFNYEAQQDKSGLPNDRFSAERPEGSISTLTIQRTEQRDSAMYRCASSLAEGFGEQYFGPGTRLTVT.

The table lists this clone with a count of one. The chain combines TRBV29-1 with TRBJ2-7, with D maybe TRBD1 (6 bases). V lost 7 bases and J 7 bases, leaving 14 bases between the germline ends. The CDR3 is 11 residues long. Germline V CDR1 and CDR2: SQVTM, ANQGSEA. As DNA, the CDR3 is TGCAGCGGTTTCGCCACAGGGGAGCAGTACTTC. It is translated as CSGFATGEQYF.

The chain joins TRBV6-5 to TRBJ2-3, with TRBD1 matching over 7 bases. V was clipped by 5 bases and J by 3 bases; unmatched bases: 5. The V gene's germline CDR1 is MNHEY and CDR2 SVGAGI. This CDR3 region has 14 residues. CDR3 in DNA: TGTGCCAGCAGTAAGGGGGCGAGGACAGATACGCAGTATTTT. Protein: CASSKGARTDTQYF.

A few counts support this clone. This chain joins TRBV7-2 and TRBJ1-4, with no clear D. This CDR3 contains 12 residues. Trimming removed 5 bases from V and 4 bases from J, with 5 bases in between. Germline V gene lookup returns CDR1 SGHTA and CDR2 FQGNSA. The CDR3 sequence is CASSKDNEKLFF. The CDR3 nucleotides read TGTGCCAGCAGCAAGGATAATGAAAAACTGTTTTTT.